Each of the 13 T cell receptor beta chains below was sequenced from the same sample in a study of CD8+ T cells in alopecia areata. RNA, once extracted, was reverse transcribed into cDNA for use as the sequencing template. This table comes from immunoSEQ multiplex PCR, and its TCRdb copy is limited to in-frame clones, with some not included. There are around 82,000 clones in the sample; 45% to 60% occur only once, and about 6% lies in the top ten. Source material: NKG2D-high CD8+ T cells sorted from blood. These receptors were taken from a human donor with alopecia areata.

The CDR3 bases are TGCAGCGTTGAACTGTCTGCTTCCTACAATGAGCAGTTCTTC. This translates into CSVELSASYNEQFF. The chain combines TRBV29-1 with TRBJ2-1; D is uncertain. This CDR3 is 14 amino acids long. The germline CDR1 and CDR2 sequences are SQVTM and ANQGSEA. Deletions cut 2 bases from V and 1 base from J, with 9 bases between.

The chain links TRBV6-5 to TRBJ2-1; D is unclear. Looked up from germline, CDR1 is MNHEY and CDR2 is SVGAGI. This CDR3 has 12 residues. Deletions cut 5 bases from V and 9 bases from J, with 11 bases between. As DNA, the CDR3 is TGTGCCAGCAGTGACTTCTTCCTTGAGCAGTTCTTC. The encoded protein is CASSDFFLEQFF.

The V call is TRBV11-2, the J call TRBJ2-2; unclear D gene. The CDR3 spans 13 residues. V lost 11 bases to trimming and J lost 5 bases, with 15 bases between them. Germline V gene sequence: CDR1 SGHAT, CDR2 FQNNGV. The CDR3 here is CALAPVGTGELFF. Here the CDR3 DNA reads TGTGCCCTCGCTCCGGTGGGGACCGGGGAGCTGTTTTTT.

The chain uses TRBV29-1 and TRBJ2-7; TRBD2 agrees at 8 bases. Germline-derived CDR1 and CDR2 are SQVTM and ANQGSEA. The CDR3 runs to 12 residues. The V gene end was trimmed by 3 bases and the J gene end by 4 bases; junction bases not matched to a gene: 2. As DNA, the CDR3 is TGCAGCGTTGATAGCGGGGAGTACGAGCAGTACTTC. Translating it yields CSVDSGEYEQYF.

For the CDR3, the DNA is TGTGCCAGCAGCAAGGGACAGGTCTATGGCTACACCTTC. Translated: CASSKGQVYGYTF. The chain combines TRBV6-5 with TRBJ1-2; 8 positions match TRBD1. The CDR3 consists of 13 residues. Germline V lookup: CDR1 MNHEY, CDR2 SVGAGI. With 6 bases clipped from V and 4 bases from J, the junction kept 4 bases outside the gene matches.

The chain has TRBV19 and TRBJ2-1, with D possibly TRBD2 on 7 matching bases. Germline CDR1 is LNHDA and CDR2 is SQIVND (reference sequence). Trimming removed 5 bases from V and 6 bases from J, with 20 bases in between. CDR3 length: 16 residues. DNA for the CDR3: TGTGCCAGTAGTCACCCCTGGGGGGGCTCACCCAATGAGCAGTTCTTC. It codes for CASSHPWGGSPNEQFF.

The J gene is TRBJ2-3, the V gene TRBV29-1, with D unresolved. Germline CDR1 reads SQVTM; CDR2 reads ANQGSEA. V was pared by 4 bases and J by 6 bases, with 5 bases between. There are 10 residues in the CDR3. The CDR3 bases are TGCAGCGTTGCCGCTGATACGCAGTATTTT. It codes for CSVAADTQYF.

This chain connects TRBV30 to TRBJ2-7; D is unclear. CDR1 and CDR2 from the germline V gene are GTSNPN and SVGIG (reference sequence). V lost 0 bases, J lost 6 bases, and 9 bases lay in between. The CDR3 is 12 residues long. The CDR3 bases are TGTGCCTGGAGTGTCCTTGGGTCCGAGCAGTACTTC. Residues: CAWSVLGSEQYF. The whole variable domain, remainder taken from reference TRBV30 and TRBJ2-7, is SQTIHQWPATLVQPVGSPLSLECTVEGTSNPNLYWYRQAAGRGLQLLFYSVGIGQISSEVPQNLSASRPQDRQFILSSKKLLLSDSGFYLCAWSVLGSEQYFGPGTRLTVT.

The rearrangement uses TRBV27 and TRBJ2-7; a possible D gene is TRBD2 (5 bases). CDR3 length: 15 residues. Germline-derived CDR1 and CDR2 are MNHEY and SMNVEV (reference sequence). Trimming stripped 3 bases from V and 2 bases from J, with 14 bases between. The CDR3 sequence is CASSFGQPGAYEQYF. In DNA form, the CDR3 reads TGTGCCAGCAGTTTCGGTCAGCCCGGGGCCTACGAGCAGTACTTC.

The chain joins TRBV5-1 to TRBJ2-7, with a tentative D call TRBD2 (6 bases). The CDR3 contains 17 residues. Germline-derived CDR1 and CDR2 are SGHRS and YFSETQ. Trimming shortened V by 4 bases and J by 0 bases, and 20 bases separated the two germline ends. The CDR3 DNA reads TGCGCCAGCAGCCCATCGGGACTCCCGGGAGACTCCTACGAGCAGTACTTC. Encoded protein: CASSPSGLPGDSYEQYF.

This clone showed up just once. The rearrangement joins TRBV5-1 to TRBJ2-5, with TRBD2 identical over 9 bases. The DNA end lines up better with TRBJ2-7; the J call may be wrong. The CDR3 runs to 14 residues. CDR1 and CDR2 (germline): SGHRS, YFSETQ. CDR3 residues: CASSSGLAPYEQYF. CDR3 nucleotides: TGCGCCAGCAGCTCGGGACTAGCCCCCTACGAGCAGTACTTC.

The CDR3 DNA follows: TGTGCCAGCAGTCCCCTCGAAGACAGGGGGCTCACTGAAGCTTTCTTT. This gives the protein CASSPLEDRGLTEAFF. The chain is built from TRBV27 and TRBJ1-1; 10 bases map to TRBD1. Germline lookup yields CDR1 MNHEY and CDR2 SMNVEV (reference sequence). The CDR3 is 16 residues long. V shed 5 bases, J shed 4 bases, and the junction held 10 bases outside the gene matches.

This clone was counted a few times. This chain links TRBV28 with TRBJ2-7; D is uncertain. The germline gives CDR1 MDHEN, CDR2 SYDVKM. V lost 3 bases and J 6 bases, leaving 3 bases between the germline ends. The CDR3 loop spans 10 amino acids. CDR3 in DNA: TGTGCCAGCAGTTTTACCGAGCAGTACTTC. Encoded protein: CASSFTEQYF. The entire variable domain, with the rest obtained from reference TRBV28 and TRBJ2-7, is as follows: DVKVTQSSRYLVKRTGEKVFLECVQDMDHENMFWYRQDPGLGLRLIYFSYDVKMKEKGDIPEGYSVSREKKERFSLILESASTNQTSMYLCASSFTEQYFGPGTRLTVT.